The 28 T cell receptor beta chains presented below share a single source sample, sequenced in a study of tumor and adjacent non-tumor tissue in lung cancer. RNA was extracted from bulk tissue without any cell sorting. The normal lung tissue was taken more than 3 cm from the tumor edge. TCRbeta libraries were built with three rounds of nested PCR, modified from ARM-PCR. TCRdb re-called the multiplex PCR reads through MiXCR, storing one row per CDR3 protein. The table lists more than 45,000 distinct CDR3 sequences, about 70% of them singletons, with 20% to 25% in the top ten. The sequenced material came from distant non-tumor lung tissue. The receptors derive from a woman aged 60-75 years with non-small cell lung cancer.

For this clonotype: The missing conserved phenylalanine or tryptophan at the end of this CDR3 makes a read error likely. In DNA form, the CDR3 reads TGCAGCGTTGAAGGGAATGCAGGGAACACTGAAGCTTTCTTA. It translates to CSVEGNAGNTEAFL. This chain links TRBV29-1 with TRBJ1-1; the D is unclear. The CDR3 is 14 residues long. Trimming cost V 1 base and J 1 base, with 10 bases left between them. CDR1 is SQVTM and CDR2 is ANQGSEA in the germline V gene.

Notes on this clonotype: One end of the junction does not line up with germline, which may come from a read error. The chain carries TRBV7-8 and TRBJ2-5; 12 bases agree with TRBD2. The CDR3 has 16 amino acids. Germline loops: CDR1 SGHVS, CDR2 FQNEAQ. This chain's CDR3 is CASSFRLAGASETQHF. CDR3 DNA sequence: TGTGCCAGCAGCTTTAGACTAGCGGGGGCTTCAGAGACCCAGCATTTC.

Notes on this clonotype: A read error may account for a junction end that differs from germline. The rearrangement links TRBV2 to TRBJ2-2; the match to TRBD2 covers 10 bases. There are 15 residues in the CDR3. Germline CDR1 and CDR2: SNHLY and FYNNEI. CDR3 sequence (DNA): TGTGCCAGCAGTTTAAGCGGGAGGGGCACCGGGGAGCTGTTATTT. It translates to CASSLSGRGTGELLF. Filled out from reference TRBV2 and TRBJ2-2, the complete variable domain reads EPEVTQTPSHQVTQMGQEVILRCVPISNHLYFYWYRQILGQKVEFLVSFYNNEISEKSEIFDDQFSVERPDGSNFTLKIRSTKLEDSAMYFCASSLSGRGTGELLFGEGSRLTVL.

The chain carries TRBV7-2 and TRBJ1-2; D is unresolved. CDR3 length: 12 amino acids. Trimming stripped 7 bases from V and 8 bases from J, with 14 bases between. CDR1 is SGHTA, CDR2 FQGNSA, per germline. The CDR3 bases are TGTGCCAGCACCCACCCTCAACTGGGCTACACCTTC. It yields the protein CASTHPQLGYTF.

The V gene is TRBV6-6, the J gene TRBJ1-6; no reliable D call. V dropped 4 bases and J dropped 17 bases, with 30 bases sitting between them. The germline CDR1 and CDR2 sequences are MNHNY and SVGAGI (reference sequence). This CDR3 is 17 amino acids long. The CDR3, as DNA: TGTGCCAGCAGTTTTGATGAAGAGAGCTCCTATAATTCACTATTCCACTTT. The encoded protein is CASSFDEESSYNSLFHF.

Details on this clonotype: At one of its ends the junction is not consistent with the germline gene, which may arise from a read error. Written as DNA, the CDR3 is TGCAGTACTAGTACATCGTTTCGGGGGGGTAGAGAGCAGTACTTC. This translates into CSTSTSFRGGREQYF. This chain joins TRBV20-1 and TRBJ2-7, with TRBD2 matching over 8 bases. CDR3 length: 15 residues. Per the germline V gene, CDR1 is DFQATT and CDR2 is SNEGSKA (reference sequence).

In its sample, this clonotype was seen many times. CDR3 nucleotides: TGTGCCAGCAGCCAAATGACAGTCCCTGGGGCCAACGTCCTGACTTTC. This translates into CASSQMTVPGANVLTF. The chain carries TRBV14 and TRBJ2-6; D is possibly TRBD1 (5 bases). V dropped 2 bases and J dropped 2 bases, with 10 bases sitting between them. The CDR3 length is 16 residues. Germline CDR1 SGHDN, CDR2 FVKESK.

The table lists this clonotype with a count of one. The chain is built from TRBV29-1 and TRBJ1-2; D not resolved. V dropped 0 bases and J dropped 8 bases, with 19 bases sitting between them. The germline V gene has CDR1 SQVTM and CDR2 ANQGSEA. CDR3 size: 15 residues. The CDR3 coding sequence is TGCAGCGTTGAAGATCGGCAGGCGCGGATGGGCGGCTACACCTTC. It is translated as CSVEDRQARMGGYTF.

Concerning this clonotype itself: The junction shows a germline mismatch at one end, possibly a read error. The chain combines TRBV11-2 with TRBJ1-5; D is undetermined. CDR3 length equals 13 residues. Germline V gene lookup returns CDR1 SGHAT and CDR2 FQNNGV. Here the CDR3 reads CASSLESSQPQHF. CDR3 bases: TGTGCGAGCAGCTTAGAAAGCAGTCAGCCCCAGCATTTT.

Of note for this clonotype: Since no conserved phenylalanine or tryptophan closes the CDR3, a read error is the likely cause. The chain uses TRBV5-6 and TRBJ1-1, with D perhaps TRBD1 (6 bases). The CDR3 extends over 14 amino acids. The germline gives CDR1 SGHDT, CDR2 YYEEEE. Trimming stripped 5 bases from V and 3 bases from J, with 14 bases between. In nucleotides, the CDR3 is TGTGCCAGCAGGACAAGGACAGAAGACACTGAAGCTTTCTTG. Translated, it gives CASRTRTEDTEAFL.

A remark on this clonotype: The CDR3 does not close with the conserved phenylalanine or tryptophan, likely indicating a read error. V usage is TRBV6-5 and J usage is TRBJ1-4; 8 bases agree with TRBD1. The V segment lost 5 bases and the J segment 6 bases; nucleotides outside the gene matches: 5. The CDR3 spans 14 residues. CDR1 and CDR2 from the germline V gene are MNHEY and SVGAGI. The CDR3 is CASSHRGTDEKLFY. CDR3 in DNA: TGTGCCAGCAGTCACAGGGGGACTGATGAAAAACTGTTTTAT.

With respect to this clonotype: Possible read error: a much larger clone is one base away. V and J are TRBV20-1 and TRBJ2-3; TRBD2 matches at 9 bases. The CDR3 totals 14 residues. Germline loops: CDR1 DFQATT, CDR2 SNEGSKA (reference sequence). V dropped 1 base and J dropped 3; count of bases not matched to a gene: 2. CDR3 bases: TGCAGTGCTAGAGGCGGGGGGGTTACAGATACGCAGTATTTT. Translated: CSARGGGVTDTQYF.

This clonotype was recorded many times. This chain uses TRBV11-2 with TRBJ1-2; 8 bases are a match to TRBD1. CDR1 is SGHAT, CDR2 FQNNGV, per germline. Trimming removed 5 bases from V and 3 bases from J; junction bases left unmatched: 5. CDR3 length: 14 amino acids. CDR3 in DNA: TGTGCCAGCAGCAAGGGACAGGTGTACTATGGCTACACCTTC. Its protein product is CASSKGQVYYGYTF.

Note on this clonotype: Since the CDR3 does not end with the conserved phenylalanine or tryptophan, this likely comes from a read error. The chain couples TRBV6-5 to TRBJ1-1; D is unclear. This CDR3 comprises 13 residues. Germline V gives CDR1 MNHEY, CDR2 SVGAGI. The CDR3: CASNSFGHTEAFV. Here the CDR3 DNA reads TGTGCCAGCAACTCTTTCGGCCACACTGAGGCTTTCGTT.

The rearrangement joins TRBV30 to TRBJ1-2; TRBD1 agrees at 7 bases. This CDR3 spans 11 amino acids. Germline V gene data show CDR1 as GTSNPN and CDR2 as SVGIG (reference sequence). The junction had 3 bases not matched to a gene; V was cut back by 5 bases and J by 6 bases. The CDR3 DNA reads TGTGCCTGGGGGACAGCGAATGGCTACACCTTC. It is translated as CAWGTANGYTF. Variable domain in full (rest from reference TRBV30 and TRBJ1-2): SQTIHQWPATLVQPVGSPLSLECTVEGTSNPNLYWYRQAAGRGLQLLFYSVGIGQISSEVPQNLSASRPQDRQFILSSKKLLLSDSGFYLCAWGTANGYTFGSGTRLTVV.

As concerns this clonotype: The junction shows a germline mismatch at one end, possibly a read error. The V gene is TRBV11-2, the J gene TRBJ2-3; D remains unclear. Germline V gene data show CDR1 as SGHAT and CDR2 as FQNNGV. The CDR3 totals 17 residues. As DNA, the CDR3 is TGTGGCAGCAGCTTAGAGTCAGTCGGATTGAGTACAGATACGCAGTATTTT. Translating gives CGSSLESVGLSTDTQYF. Full variable domain (outside the CDR3, taken from reference TRBV11-2 and TRBJ2-3): EAGVAQSPRYKIIEKRQSVAFWCNPISGHATLYWYQQILGQGPKLLIQFQNNGVVDDSQLPKDRFSAERLKGVDSTLKIQPAKLEDSAVYLCGSSLESVGLSTDTQYFGPGTRLTVL.

In the case of this clonotype: Mismatch with germline at one junction end may stem from a read error. The rearrangement links TRBV5-4 to TRBJ2-7; D might be TRBD1 or TRBD2, each matching 6 bases. This CDR3 comprises 17 residues. The germline V gene encodes CDR1 SGHNT and CDR2 YYREEE (reference sequence). For the CDR3, the DNA is TGTGTCAGCAGCTTGTCGGGGGCAGGCTTCTCTTCATACGAGCAGTACTTC. As protein: CVSSLSGAGFSSYEQYF.

With respect to this clonotype: Its ends do not fully match the called genes, so a read error is possible. The V and J genes are TRBV6-1 and TRBJ2-2; the D gene is possibly TRBD2 (6 bases). In germline, CDR1 is MNHNS, CDR2 SASEGT. The CDR3 extends over 13 amino acids. CDR3 loop: CAGETYNTGGLFF. The CDR3 DNA reads TGTGCCGGGGAGACATACAACACCGGGGGGCTGTTTTTT.

This clonotype was recorded once. The junction departs from germline at one end; a sequencing error may be responsible. The chain links TRBV28 to TRBJ2-7; unclear D gene. This CDR3 is 13 amino acids long. CDR1 is MDHEN and CDR2 is SYDVKM in the germline V gene. CDR3 sequence (DNA): TGTACCAGCAGTTTAACGGTCGCCTACGAGCAGTACTTC. The encoded protein is CTSSLTVAYEQYF.

This clonotype was seen once. A much larger clonotype is one base distant, so this may be a read error. The V and J genes are TRBV20-1 and TRBJ2-7, with TRBD2 matching over 7 bases. Germline V gene sequence: CDR1 DFQATT, CDR2 SNEGSKA (reference sequence). The CDR3 has 15 amino acids. CDR3 coding DNA: TGCAGTGCCCCCCGGGGAGCGGGACCCGATTACGATCAGTACTTC. It translates to CSAPRGAGPDYDQYF.

About this clonotype: The junction departs from germline at one end; a sequencing error may be responsible. The chain is built from TRBV6-2 or TRBV6-3 and TRBJ2-2; 7 nucleotides line up with TRBD1. The CDR3 contains 14 residues. Germline V gene sequence: CDR1 MNHEY, CDR2 SVGEGT. Written as DNA, the CDR3 is TGTGCTAGCAGGGGGTCAGGGGGTCCCGGGGAGCTGTTTTTT. The encoded protein is CASRGSGGPGELFF.

There are many counts of this clonotype. A single base separates this from a much larger clone, so it may be a read error. The CDR3 DNA reads TGTGTCAGCAGCTCCCGGGACAGCTCCTACAATGAGCAGTTCTTC. It translates to CVSSSRDSSYNEQFF. The chain employs TRBV11-2 and TRBJ2-1; 7 nucleotides agree with TRBD1. The CDR3 sequence is 15 residues long. CDR1 is SGHAT and CDR2 is FQNNGV in the germline V gene.

On this clonotype: The CDR3 carries no conserved terminal phenylalanine or tryptophan, so it likely arises from a read error. The gene calls are TRBV14 and TRBJ2-1, with D hard to call. Between the trimmed V and J ends, which lost 5 bases and 1 base, there was a span of 15 bases. This CDR3 has 16 residues. CDR1 and CDR2 from the germline V gene are SGHDN and FVKESK. The CDR3 DNA follows: TGTGCCAGCAGCAAATATCGGAAGGTGTCCTACAATGAGCAGTTCTGC. It encodes CASSKYRKVSYNEQFC.

This chain uses TRBV11-2 with TRBJ2-7; a weak D match, TRBD2 (5 bases). V was pared by 5 bases and J by 6 bases, with 20 bases between. Germline lookup yields CDR1 SGHAT and CDR2 FQNNGV. This CDR3 has 15 residues. In DNA form, the CDR3 reads TGTGCCAGCAGCCTAGCCCTACCCTCGGTACGCGAGCAGTACTTC. Amino acids: CASSLALPSVREQYF.

This clonotype has only one observation. The chain couples TRBV12-3 or TRBV12-4 to TRBJ1-2; D remains ambiguous. Between the trimmed V and J ends, which lost 6 bases and 6 bases, there was a span of 11 bases. This CDR3 is built from 12 residues. In nucleotides, the CDR3 is TGTGCCAGCAGGGGGAACGACAATGGCTACACCTTC. Encoded protein: CASRGNDNGYTF.

This clonotype came up once. A much larger clone lies a single base off, so this may be a read error. The gene calls are TRBV21-1 and TRBJ1-5; TRBD1 is the table's D call, not checked against the DNA. TRBV21-1 represents a pseudogene. The CDR3 is made up of 14 amino acids. CDR3 sequence: CARSKESQGQPQHF. DNA for the CDR3: TGTGCCAGGAGCAAAGAGTCGCAGGGTCAGCCCCAGCATTTT.

Concerning this clonotype itself: Sequence at one end of the junction differs from germline and may be a read error. V gene TRBV5-4 combines with J gene TRBJ2-7, with 10 bases matching TRBD1. Germline CDR1 reads SGHNT; CDR2 reads YYREEE (reference sequence). CDR3 size: 15 residues. This CDR3 is CVSSRPGTGVHELYF. The CDR3 DNA follows: TGTGTCAGCAGCCGTCCCGGGACAGGGGTTCACGAGCTGTACTTC.

In this sample, this clonotype turned up many times. V gene TRBV24-1 combines with J gene TRBJ2-5, with D maybe TRBD2 (6 bases). V was shortened by 3 bases and J by 5 bases, with 15 bases between the two germline ends. The CDR3 extends over 15 amino acids. Germline V lookup: CDR1 KGHDR, CDR2 SFDVKD. The chain's CDR3 is CATSDPRQSGETQYF. CDR3 in DNA: TGTGCCACCAGTGATCCAAGACAGAGCGGGGAGACCCAGTACTTC.